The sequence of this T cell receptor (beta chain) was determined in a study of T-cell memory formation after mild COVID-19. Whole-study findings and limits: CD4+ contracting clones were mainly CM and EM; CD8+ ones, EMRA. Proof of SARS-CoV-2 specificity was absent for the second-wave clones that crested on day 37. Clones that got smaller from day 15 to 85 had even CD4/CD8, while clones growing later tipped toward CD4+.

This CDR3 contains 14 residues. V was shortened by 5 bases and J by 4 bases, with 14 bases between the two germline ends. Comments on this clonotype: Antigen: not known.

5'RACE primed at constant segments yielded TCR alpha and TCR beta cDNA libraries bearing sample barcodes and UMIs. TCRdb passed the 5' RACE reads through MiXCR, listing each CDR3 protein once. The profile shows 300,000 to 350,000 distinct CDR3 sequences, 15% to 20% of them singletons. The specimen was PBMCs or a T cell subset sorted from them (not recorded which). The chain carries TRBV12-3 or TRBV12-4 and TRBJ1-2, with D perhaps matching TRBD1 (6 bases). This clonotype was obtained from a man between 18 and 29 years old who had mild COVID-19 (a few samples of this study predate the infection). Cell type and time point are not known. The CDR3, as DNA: TGTGCCAGCAGTGAAACCGGGACACCCTATGGCTACACCTTC. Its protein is CASSETGTPYGYTF.